Sequencing of this T cell receptor beta chain was carried out in a study of shared clonotypes between healthy human individuals. Per germline, CDR1 MNHEY and CDR2 SVGAGI. The CDR3 runs 15 residues. V was trimmed by 0 bases and J by 1 base, leaving 9 bases between them. Turning to this clone: The same CDR3 can be traced to other DNA sequences in this sample.

Some clones are missing from TCRdb's copy, which holds only in-frame ones; the method was immunoSEQ multiplex PCR. The data hold roughly 2.1 million clones, with 85% to 95% observed a single time. As defined, naive CD8 cells were CD45RO-negative and positively selected for CCR7, with terminally differentiated effector memory CD45RA+ cells excluded. Among the donors, all were Caucasian adults who lived in Nashville, Tennessee. Sequenced: naive CD8+ T cells from PBMCs. The sequence came from a man between 18 and 29 years old in good health. Some clones in this sample may be carry-over from other donors' samples. This chain links TRBV6-5 with TRBJ1-1; possibly TRBD1 for D (5 bases). In DNA form, the CDR3 reads TGTGCCAGCAGTTACTCCCCTACAGGGAACACTGAAGCTTTCTTT. Its translation: CASSYSPTGNTEAFF.